The T cell receptor beta chain described here comes from a study of CD8 T cells in ankylosing spondylitis. TCRdb used MiXCR to reprocess the 5' RACE reads, holding one entry per CDR3 protein. The table records hundreds of thousands of distinct CDR3 sequences, 15% to 25% of them present only once. From germline, CDR1 is LGHNA and CDR2 YNFKEQ. V lost 2 bases to trimming and J lost 1 base, with 13 bases between them. The CDR3 contains 16 residues. This clonotype appeared a few times. Sequencing was done on a sample of blood, either unsorted or a sorted T cell fraction (not recorded which). This chain joins TRBV4-2 and TRBJ2-3; D gene ambiguous. The receptor's source is a male donor with ankylosing spondylitis or in good health (not recorded which). This CDR3 reads CASSQPIEARTDTQYF. In DNA form, the CDR3 reads TGTGCCAGCAGCCAACCAATCGAAGCCCGCACAGATACGCAGTATTTT.